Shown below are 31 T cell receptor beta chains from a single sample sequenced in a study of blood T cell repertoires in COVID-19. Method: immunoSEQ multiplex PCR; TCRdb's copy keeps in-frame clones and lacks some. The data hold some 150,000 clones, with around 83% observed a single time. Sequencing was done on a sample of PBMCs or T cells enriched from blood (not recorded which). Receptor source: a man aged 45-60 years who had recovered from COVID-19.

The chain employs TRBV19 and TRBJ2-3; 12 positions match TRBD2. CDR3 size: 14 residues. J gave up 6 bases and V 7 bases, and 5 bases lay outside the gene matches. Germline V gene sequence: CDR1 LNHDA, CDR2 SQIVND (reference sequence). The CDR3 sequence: CASTPGLAGDTQYF. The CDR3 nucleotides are TGTGCCAGTACCCCAGGACTAGCGGGGGATACGCAGTATTTT.

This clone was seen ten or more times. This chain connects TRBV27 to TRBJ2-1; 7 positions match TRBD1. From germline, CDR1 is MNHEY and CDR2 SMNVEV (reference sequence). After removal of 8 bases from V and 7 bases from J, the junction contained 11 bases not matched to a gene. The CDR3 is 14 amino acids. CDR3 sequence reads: CASCSGTASNEQFF. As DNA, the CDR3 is TGTGCCAGCTGTTCCGGGACAGCTAGTAATGAGCAGTTCTTC.

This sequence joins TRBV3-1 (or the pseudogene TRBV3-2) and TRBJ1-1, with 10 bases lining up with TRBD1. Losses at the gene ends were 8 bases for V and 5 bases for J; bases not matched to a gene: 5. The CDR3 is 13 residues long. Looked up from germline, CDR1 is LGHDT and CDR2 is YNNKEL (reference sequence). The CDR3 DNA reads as TGTGCCAGCGGGGGGACAGGGGTAACTGAAGCTTTCTTT. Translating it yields CASGGTGVTEAFF.

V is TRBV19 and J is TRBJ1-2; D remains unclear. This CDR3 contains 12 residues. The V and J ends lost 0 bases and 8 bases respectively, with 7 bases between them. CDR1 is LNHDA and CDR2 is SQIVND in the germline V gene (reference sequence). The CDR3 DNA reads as TGTGCCAGTAGTATAGATAGAGGCGGCTACACCTTC. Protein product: CASSIDRGGYTF.

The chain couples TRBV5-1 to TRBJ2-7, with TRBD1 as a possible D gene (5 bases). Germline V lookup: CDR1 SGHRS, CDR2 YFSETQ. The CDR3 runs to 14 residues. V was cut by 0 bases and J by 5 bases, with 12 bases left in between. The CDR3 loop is CASSLEARANEQYF. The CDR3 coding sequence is TGCGCCAGCAGCTTGGAAGCCAGGGCGAACGAGCAGTACTTC.

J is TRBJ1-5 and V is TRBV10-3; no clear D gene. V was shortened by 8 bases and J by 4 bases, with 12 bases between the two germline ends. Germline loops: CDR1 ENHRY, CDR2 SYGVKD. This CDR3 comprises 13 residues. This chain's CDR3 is CAIRGVGNQPQHF. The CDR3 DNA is TGTGCCATCCGCGGGGTCGGGAATCAGCCCCAGCATTTT.

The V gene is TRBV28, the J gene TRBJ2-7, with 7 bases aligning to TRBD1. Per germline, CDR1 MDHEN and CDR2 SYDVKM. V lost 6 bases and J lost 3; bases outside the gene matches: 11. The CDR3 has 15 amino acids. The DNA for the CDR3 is TGTGCCAGCAGCTTACAGGGGTCGGGGATCTACGAGCAGTACTTC. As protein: CASSLQGSGIYEQYF.

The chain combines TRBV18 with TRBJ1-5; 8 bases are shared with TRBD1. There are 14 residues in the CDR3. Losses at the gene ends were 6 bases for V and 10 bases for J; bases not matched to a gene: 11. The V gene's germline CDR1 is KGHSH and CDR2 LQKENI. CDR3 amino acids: CASSSGTGYRPQHF. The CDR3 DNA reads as TGTGCCAGCTCCTCCGGGACAGGCTACCGTCCCCAGCATTTT.

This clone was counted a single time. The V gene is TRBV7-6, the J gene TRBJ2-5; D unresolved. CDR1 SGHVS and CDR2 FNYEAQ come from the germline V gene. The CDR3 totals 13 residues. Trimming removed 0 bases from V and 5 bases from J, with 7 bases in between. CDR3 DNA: TGTGCCAGCAGCTTAGCCGTAGTGGAGACCCAGTACTTC. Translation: CASSLAVVETQYF.

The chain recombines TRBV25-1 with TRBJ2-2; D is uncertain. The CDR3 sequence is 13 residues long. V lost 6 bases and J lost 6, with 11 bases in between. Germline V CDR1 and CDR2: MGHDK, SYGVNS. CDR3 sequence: CASSNLAAGELFF. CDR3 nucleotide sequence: TGTGCCAGCAGCAACCTGGCGGCCGGGGAGCTGTTTTTT.

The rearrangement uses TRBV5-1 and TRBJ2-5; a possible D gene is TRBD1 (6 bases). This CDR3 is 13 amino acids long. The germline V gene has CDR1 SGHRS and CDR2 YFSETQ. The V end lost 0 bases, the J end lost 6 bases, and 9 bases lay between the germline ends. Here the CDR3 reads CASSLEGEKTQYF. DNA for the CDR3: TGCGCCAGCAGCTTGGAGGGGGAGAAGACCCAGTACTTC. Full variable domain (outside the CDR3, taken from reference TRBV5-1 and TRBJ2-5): KAGVTQTPRYLIKTRGQQVTLSCSPISGHRSVSWYQQTPGQGLQFLFEYFSETQRNKGNFPGRFSGRQFSNSRSEMNVSTLELGDSALYLCASSLEGEKTQYFGPGTRLLVL.

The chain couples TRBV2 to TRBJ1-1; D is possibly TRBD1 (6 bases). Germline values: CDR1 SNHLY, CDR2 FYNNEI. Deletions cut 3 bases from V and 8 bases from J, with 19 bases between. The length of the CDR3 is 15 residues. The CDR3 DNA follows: TGTGCCAGCAGTGACTCCAAGGACAGAAGGTTAGAAGCTTTCTTT. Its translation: CASSDSKDRRLEAFF.

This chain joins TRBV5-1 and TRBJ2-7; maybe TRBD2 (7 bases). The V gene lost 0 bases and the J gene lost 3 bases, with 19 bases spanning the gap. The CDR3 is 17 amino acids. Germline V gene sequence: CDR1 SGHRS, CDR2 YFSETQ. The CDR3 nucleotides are TGCGCCAGCAGCTTGGACGGCGGGGGCCCTAGCATCTACGAGCAGTACTTC. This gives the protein CASSLDGGGPSIYEQYF.

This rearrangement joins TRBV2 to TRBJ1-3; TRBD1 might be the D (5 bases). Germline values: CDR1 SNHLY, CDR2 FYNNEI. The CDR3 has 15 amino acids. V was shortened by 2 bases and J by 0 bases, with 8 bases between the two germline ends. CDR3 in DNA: TGTGCCAGCAGTGAACAGGGCTCCTCTGGAAACACCATATATTTT. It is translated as CASSEQGSSGNTIYF.

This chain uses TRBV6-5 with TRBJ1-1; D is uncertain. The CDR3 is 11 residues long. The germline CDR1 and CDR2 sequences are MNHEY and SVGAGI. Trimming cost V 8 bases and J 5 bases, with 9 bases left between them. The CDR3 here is CASQRATEAFF. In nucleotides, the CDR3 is TGTGCCAGCCAGAGGGCAACTGAAGCTTTCTTT.

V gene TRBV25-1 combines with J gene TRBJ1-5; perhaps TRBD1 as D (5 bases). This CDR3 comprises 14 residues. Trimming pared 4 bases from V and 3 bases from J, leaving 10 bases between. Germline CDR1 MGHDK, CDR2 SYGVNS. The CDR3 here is CASSVEGPNQPQHF. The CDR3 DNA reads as TGTGCCAGCAGTGTGGAGGGACCCAATCAGCCCCAGCATTTT.

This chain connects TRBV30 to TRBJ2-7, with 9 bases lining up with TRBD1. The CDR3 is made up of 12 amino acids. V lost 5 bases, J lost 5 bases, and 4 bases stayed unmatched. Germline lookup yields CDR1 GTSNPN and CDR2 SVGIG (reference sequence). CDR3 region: CAWGTGIHEQYF. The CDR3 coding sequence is TGTGCCTGGGGGACAGGGATCCACGAGCAGTACTTC.

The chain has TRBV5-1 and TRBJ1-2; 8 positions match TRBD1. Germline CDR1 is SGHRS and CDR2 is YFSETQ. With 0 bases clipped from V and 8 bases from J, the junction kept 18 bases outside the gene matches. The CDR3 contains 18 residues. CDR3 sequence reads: CASSLEPTGASGVGGYTF. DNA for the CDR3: TGCGCCAGCAGCTTGGAACCGACAGGGGCGAGTGGTGTGGGGGGCTACACCTTC.

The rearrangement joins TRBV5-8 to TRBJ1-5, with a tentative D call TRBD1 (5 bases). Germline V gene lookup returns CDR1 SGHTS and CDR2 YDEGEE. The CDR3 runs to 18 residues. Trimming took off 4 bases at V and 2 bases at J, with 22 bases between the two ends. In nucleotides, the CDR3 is TGTGCCAGCAGCGTTCCTGACAGTATCCCAGGAGGCAATCAGCCCCAGCATTTT. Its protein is CASSVPDSIPGGNQPQHF.

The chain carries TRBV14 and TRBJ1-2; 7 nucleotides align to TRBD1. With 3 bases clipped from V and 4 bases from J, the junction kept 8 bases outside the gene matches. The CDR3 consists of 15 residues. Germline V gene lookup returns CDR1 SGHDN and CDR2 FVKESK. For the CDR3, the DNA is TGTGCCAGCAGCCAGGAGAGGGGACAGCCCTATGGCTACACCTTC. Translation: CASSQERGQPYGYTF.

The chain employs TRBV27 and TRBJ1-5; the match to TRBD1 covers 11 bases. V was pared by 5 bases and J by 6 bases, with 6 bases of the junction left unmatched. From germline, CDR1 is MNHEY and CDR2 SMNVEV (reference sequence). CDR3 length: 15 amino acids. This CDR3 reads CASSPGTGGFQPQHF. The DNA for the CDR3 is TGTGCCAGCAGTCCTGGGACAGGGGGATTTCAGCCCCAGCATTTT.

CDR3 nucleotide sequence: TGTGCCAGCAGCCCCACTGTACTAGCGGGGGGCTCCTACGAGCAGTACTTC. The encoded protein is CASSPTVLAGGSYEQYF. The V call is TRBV14, the J call TRBJ2-7; TRBD2 aligns across 12 bases. The J segment lost 0 bases and the V segment lost 4 bases, leaving 7 bases of the junction unmatched. The CDR3 totals 17 residues. Germline V gene sequence: CDR1 SGHDN, CDR2 FVKESK.

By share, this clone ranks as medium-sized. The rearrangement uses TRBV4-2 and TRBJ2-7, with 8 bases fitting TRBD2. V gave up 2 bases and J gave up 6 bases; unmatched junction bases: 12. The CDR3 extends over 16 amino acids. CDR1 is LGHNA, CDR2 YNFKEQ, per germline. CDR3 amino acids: CASSQPPGTSSFEQYF. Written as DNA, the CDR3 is TGTGCCAGCAGCCAACCCCCAGGGACTAGTAGCTTCGAGCAGTACTTC.

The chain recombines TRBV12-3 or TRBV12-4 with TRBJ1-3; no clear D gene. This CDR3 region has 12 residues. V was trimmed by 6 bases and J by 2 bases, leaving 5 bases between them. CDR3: CASSETGNTIYF. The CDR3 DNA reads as TGTGCCAGCAGCGAGACTGGAAACACCATATATTTT.

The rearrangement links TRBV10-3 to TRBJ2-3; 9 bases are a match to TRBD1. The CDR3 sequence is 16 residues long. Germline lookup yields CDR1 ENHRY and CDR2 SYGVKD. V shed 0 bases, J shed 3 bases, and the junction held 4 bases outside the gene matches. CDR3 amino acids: CAISESGTGWTDTQYF. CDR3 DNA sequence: TGTGCCATCAGTGAGTCCGGGACAGGGTGGACAGATACGCAGTATTTT.

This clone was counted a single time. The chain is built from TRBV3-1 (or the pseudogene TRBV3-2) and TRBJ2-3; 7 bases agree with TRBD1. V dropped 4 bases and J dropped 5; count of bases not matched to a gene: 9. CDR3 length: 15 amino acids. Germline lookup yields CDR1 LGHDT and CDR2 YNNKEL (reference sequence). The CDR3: CASSRTGTVGDTQYF. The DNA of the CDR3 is TGTGCCAGCAGCCGGACCGGGACAGTCGGAGATACGCAGTATTTT.

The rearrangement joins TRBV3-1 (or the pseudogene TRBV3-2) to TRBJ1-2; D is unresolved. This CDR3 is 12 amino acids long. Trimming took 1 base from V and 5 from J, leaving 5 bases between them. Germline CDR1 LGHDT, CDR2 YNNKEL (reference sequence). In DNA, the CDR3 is TGTGCCAGCAGCCAAGTGCGTTATGGCTACACCTTC. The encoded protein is CASSQVRYGYTF.

CDR3 sequence: CASSAGGSTDTQYF. Here the CDR3 DNA reads TGTGCCAGCAGTGCGGGGGGGAGCACAGATACGCAGTATTTT. This chain connects TRBV6-2 or TRBV6-3 to TRBJ2-3, with 9 nucleotides matching TRBD2. V lost 5 bases to trimming and J lost 0 bases; unmatched junction nucleotides: 0. The length of the CDR3 is 14 residues. Germline assignment: CDR1 MNHEY and CDR2 SVGEGT.

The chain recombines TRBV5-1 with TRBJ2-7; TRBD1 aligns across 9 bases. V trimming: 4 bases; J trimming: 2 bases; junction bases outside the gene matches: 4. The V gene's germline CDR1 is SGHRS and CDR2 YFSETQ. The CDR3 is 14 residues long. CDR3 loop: CASSKGQGAYEQYF. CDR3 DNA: TGCGCCAGCAGCAAGGGACAGGGCGCCTACGAGCAGTACTTC.

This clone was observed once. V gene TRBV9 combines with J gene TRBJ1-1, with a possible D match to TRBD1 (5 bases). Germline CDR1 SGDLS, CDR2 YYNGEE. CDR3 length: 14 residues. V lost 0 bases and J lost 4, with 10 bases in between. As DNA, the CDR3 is TGTGCCAGCAGCGTAGAATCAGGGATCACTGAAGCTTTCTTT. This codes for CASSVESGITEAFF.

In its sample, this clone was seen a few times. The DNA of the CDR3 is TGTGCCAGCAGTGAAAGGGGGGAAAAACTGTTTTTT. As protein: CASSERGEKLFF. V is TRBV6-1 and J is TRBJ1-4; D might be TRBD1 (6 bases). The CDR3 runs 12 residues. Trimming pared 2 bases from V and 8 bases from J, leaving 6 bases between. Germline V gives CDR1 MNHNS, CDR2 SASEGT.